This is a list of T cell receptor beta chains from one sample in a study of T cell responses to AZD1222 COVID-19 vaccine. Only in-frame clones appear in the TCRdb table, and some are missing; sequencing was by immunoSEQ multiplex PCR. Found here are around 100,000 clones, about 86% of them singletons; the top ten hold about 1.5%. This material consisted of peripheral blood, taken on day 0 of AZD1222 vaccination. The receptors shown here come from an adult in good health. Both conserved end residues are trimmed from each CDR3.

TRBV15,TRBJ1-2,ATSRDYASPNYGYT
TRBV30,TRBJ2-1,AWSVGLAGNNEQF
TRBV9,TRBJ2-3,ASSQASISYTQY
TRBV28,TRBJ1-2,ASSLPGTNYGYT
TRBV28,TRBJ1-5,ASSSSPGTGRFGNSNQPQH
TRBV5-4,TRBJ1-1,ASSRDTQRNTEAF
TRBV12-3/TRBV12-4,TRBJ1-1,ASSPQGETEAF
TRBV11-1,TRBJ2-1,ASSLGSKFNEQF
TRBV18,TRBJ2-1,ASSPPTRGNEQF
TRBV7-9,TRBJ2-1,ASSPGASGRTQF
TRBV7-9,TRBJ1-6,ASSSPRIGNSPLH
TRBV6-2/TRBV6-3,TRBJ2-7,ASSYSIEQY
TRBV19,TRBJ1-1,ASTPGQGGIRIEAF
TRBV28,TRBJ1-6,ASGTVTSPLH
TRBV7-2,TRBJ2-7,ASSLAPAEPYEQY
TRBV5-1,TRBJ2-3,ASIPGGQRGTDTQY
TRBV25-1,TRBJ2-7,ASSRDRGYEQY
TRBV2,TRBJ2-5,ASKTETQY
TRBV24-1,TRBJ1-5,ATGGKRSNQPQH
TRBV11-3,TRBJ2-2,ASSSPWVGTGELF
TRBV30,TRBJ2-2,AWSVRPAFVGGELF
TRBV11-3,TRBJ1-1,ASSFSGTEAF
TRBV27,TRBJ2-4,ASRKGTSGNIQY
TRBV6-5,TRBJ1-1,ASSSLQGNTEAF
TRBV7-9,TRBJ2-1,ASSLDPGEQF
TRBV6-2/TRBV6-3,TRBJ2-2,ASSDPGLAGGPGTGELF
TRBV29-1,TRBJ1-2,SANGGDRGNYGYT
TRBV2,TRBJ2-3,ATPATIGSDTQY
TRBV6-5,TRBJ1-6,ASSYVGQENSPLH
TRBV7-2,TRBJ1-2,ASSISSESNYGYT
TRBV5-1,TRBJ2-1,ASSWLAGGPNEQF
TRBV7-2,TRBJ2-5,ASSSNSGTGKETQY
TRBV28,TRBJ1-4,ASSFDYISVEKLF
TRBV18,TRBJ2-1,ASSPPLQTSGSSDSYNEQF
TRBV5-1,TRBJ2-7,ASSARQVGSSYEQY
TRBV4-3,TRBJ2-4,ASSQDRGDIQY
TRBV11-3,TRBJ2-1,ASSLGGVSYNEQF
TRBV19,TRBJ1-5,ASRRGGRVDNQPQH
TRBV4-2,TRBJ1-3,ASSQERQTISGNTIY
TRBV30,TRBJ1-2,AWSLHRGPWGYT
TRBV19,TRBJ1-1,ASTKIFAGNTEAF
TRBV7-9,TRBJ2-1,ASRPGLASYNEQF